This T cell receptor (beta chain) was recorded in a study of immune evolution from preneoplasia to lung adenocarcinoma (TCRdb year 2021). Concerning the study at large: No AAH lesions showed HLA loss of heterozygosity, compared with 6% to 8.5% of AIS, around 14% of MIA and approximately 30% of ADC lesions. A total of approximately 48 patients with pulmonary nodules who underwent surgical resection were included in the overall cohort. Resected precursor lesions (AAH, AIS, MIA) and invasive adenocarcinomas were each compared against paired morphologically normal lung tissue. According to the study, about a hundred samples went through TCR sequencing. Immune contexture across lung adenocarcinoma precursors and invasive adenocarcinoma was profiled using immune gene expression, TCR sequencing and multiplex immunofluorescence. POLYSOLVER was used to infer Class I HLA alleles from exome data, and LOHHLA was used to detect allele-specific HLA loss. The immune data were combined with whole exome sequencing and methylation data from the same cohort of nodules. Sample size was based on specimen availability rather than a prior power calculation. TCR sequencing data were obtained from around 51 patients. General study outcomes and caveats: Clonality was highest in normal lung, while later-stage lesions appeared to show lower clonality but higher T cell density and diversity. Findings were based on association rather than direct causation; larger cohorts with long-term follow-up and longitudinal biopsies were deemed needed. All patients were from Japan and China, so applicability to Western populations was uncertain. T cell clonality was highest in KRAS-mutant nodules compared with EGFR-mutant or double wild-type lesions. Top T cell clone frequencies were highest in normal lung and appeared to decrease progressively from AAH through AIS, MIA and invasive adenocarcinoma.

A word on this clone: This clone's antigen is unknown. Base qualities are missing; no much larger clone stands one base away.

The immunoSEQ hsTCRbeta Kit was used to sequence TCR beta CDR3 regions from DNA. Per the source publication's procedure: The ImmunoSEQ Analyzer was used to analyse the TCR sequencing data. T cell clonality was defined as 1 minus Pielou's evenness computed on productive rearrangements. The inverse Simpson index, applied to productive templates, was used to measure T cell diversity. T cell density was defined as TCR beta template counts normalized to usable DNA, with usable DNA estimated by amplification and sequencing of housekeeping genes. TCR metrics were compared across histologic stages using two-sided Kruskal-Wallis tests. In TCRdb, the immuneACCESS table is reduced to in-frame sequences with V and J assigned. These tables do not hold every clone; where another copy was compared, an unresolved V gene accounts for under half, and the others remain unexplained. D and trimming come from the DNA, and the V and J calls and clone size come from that table. This sample comprises about 4,100 clones, more than 75% of them detected only once. The ten top clones hold 11% to 15% of the sample.

The CDR3 contains 16 residues, cysteine and phenylalanine counted. Only CDR3 DNA is held: 48 bases, read in frame from base 1. From a lookup of the germline V gene, CDR1 and CDR2 are MNHNS and SASEGT. The germline ends are 16 bases apart after V is trimmed by 3 bases and J by 2 bases. The patients had resection in Japan or China between the mid-2010s and the late 2010s. Two lung cancer pathologists independently confirmed the histologic diagnosis of each case on H&E slides. For nucleic acid extraction, premalignant or tumor cells were enriched by macro-dissection following pathologic assessment. FFPE tissue was used for DNA isolation with the AllPrep DNA/RNA FFPE Kit.

The rearrangement joined TRBV6-1 to TRBJ1-1; the D gene identity is not certain. The TCR comes from a person aged 70 to 85 with invasive lung adenocarcinoma. Some clones in this sample may be carry-over from other donors' samples. Sequenced: FFPE invasive lung adenocarcinoma tissue. The sample's cell subset or site, from its label and the paper: frankly invasive lung adenocarcinoma (ADC). The bases read TGTGCCAGCAGTGATTTGGGTGCTTCCTCCAACACTGAAGCTTTCTTT. It codes for CASSDLGASSNTEAFF.